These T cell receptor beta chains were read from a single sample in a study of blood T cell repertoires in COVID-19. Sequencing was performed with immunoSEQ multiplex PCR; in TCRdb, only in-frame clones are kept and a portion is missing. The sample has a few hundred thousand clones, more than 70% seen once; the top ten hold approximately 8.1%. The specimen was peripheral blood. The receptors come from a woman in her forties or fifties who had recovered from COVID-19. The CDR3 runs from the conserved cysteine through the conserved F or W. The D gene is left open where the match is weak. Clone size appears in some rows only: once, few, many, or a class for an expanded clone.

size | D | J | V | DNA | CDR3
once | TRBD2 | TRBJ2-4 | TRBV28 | TGTGCCAGCAGTTTGGGCGGGAGGTTGGAAAACATTCAGTACTTC | CASSLGGRLENIQYF
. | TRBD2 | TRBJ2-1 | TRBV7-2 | TGTGCCAGCAGCGGCCGGATTAGCGGGATCAATGAGCAGTTCTTC | CASSGRISGINEQFF
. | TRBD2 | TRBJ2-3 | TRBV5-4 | TGTGCCAGCAGCCCCGGACTAGTTAGCACAGATACGCAGTATTTT | CASSPGLVSTDTQYF
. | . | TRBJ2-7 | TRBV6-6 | TGTGCCAGCAGTTACTCGACTTCCACGCTCGAGCAGTACTTC | CASSYSTSTLEQYF
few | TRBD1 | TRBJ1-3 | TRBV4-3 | TGCGCCAGCAGCCAAACAGGGACAGGGCCTGGAAACACCATATATTTT | CASSQTGTGPGNTIYF
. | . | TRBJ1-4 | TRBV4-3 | TGCGCCAGCAGCCAAGAACGGGGGGAAAAACTGTTTTTT | CASSQERGEKLFF
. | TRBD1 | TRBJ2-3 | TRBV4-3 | TGCGCCAGCAGCCAAGACACAGGGGGGACAGATACGCAGTATTTT | CASSQDTGGTDTQYF
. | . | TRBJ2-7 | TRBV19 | TGTGCCAGTAGTATTGGTCGAGGCTACGAGCAGTACTTC | CASSIGRGYEQYF
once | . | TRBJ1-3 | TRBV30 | TGTGCCTGGAGGTACTCTGGAAACACCATATATTTT | CAWRYSGNTIYF
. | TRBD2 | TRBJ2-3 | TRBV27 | TGTGCCAGCAGTCTAGCGGGGAACACAGATACGCAGTATTTT | CASSLAGNTDTQYF
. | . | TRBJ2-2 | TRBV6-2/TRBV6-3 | TGTGCCAGCAGTTCCCCAACAGGCAGGGCGGACACCGGGGAGCTGTTTTTT | CASSSPTGRADTGELFF
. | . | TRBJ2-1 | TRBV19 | TGTGCCAGTAGTATGGAGGGGTCCTACAATGAGCAGTTCTTC | CASSMEGSYNEQFF
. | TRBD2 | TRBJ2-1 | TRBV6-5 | TGTGCCAGCAGTCCCAGACTAGCGACCTACAATGAGCAGTTCTTC | CASSPRLATYNEQFF
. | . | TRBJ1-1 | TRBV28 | TGTGCCGCTATCAGGGTGGAAGGGAAAACTGAAGCTTTCTTT | CAAIRVEGKTEAFF
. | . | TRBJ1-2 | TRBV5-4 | TGTGCCAGCAGCCCGTGGACAGCCTATGGCTACACCTTC | CASSPWTAYGYTF
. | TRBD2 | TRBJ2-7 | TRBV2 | TGTGCCAGCAGTGATCTGGGACTAAACTCCTACGAGCAGTACTTC | CASSDLGLNSYEQYF
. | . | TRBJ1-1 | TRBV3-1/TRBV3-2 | TGTGCCAGCAGCCAAGCAGCCCAGGGGACTGAAGCTTTCTTT | CASSQAAQGTEAFF
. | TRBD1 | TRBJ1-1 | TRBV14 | TGTGCCAGCAGCCAACAGGGGGACACTGAAGCTTTCTTT | CASSQQGDTEAFF
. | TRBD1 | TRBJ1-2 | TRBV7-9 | TGTGCCACCCCGGGGACCGACAGGGGGACCTATGGCTACACCTTC | CATPGTDRGTYGYTF
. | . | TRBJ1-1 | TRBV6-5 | TGTGCCAGCATCCGGGCAGGGCTAAACACTGAAGCTTTCTTT | CASIRAGLNTEAFF
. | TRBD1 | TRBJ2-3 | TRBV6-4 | TGTGCCAGTCGGATGGACAGGGGCACAGATACGCAGTATTTT | CASRMDRGTDTQYF
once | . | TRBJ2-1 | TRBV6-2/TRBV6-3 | TGTGCCAGCAGTAGTATAGTTTTACAGTTCTTC | CASSSIVLQFF
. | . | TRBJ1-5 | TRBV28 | TGTGCCAGCAGACCCCCGGGGGGCGGGCAGCCCCAGCATTTT | CASRPPGGGQPQHF
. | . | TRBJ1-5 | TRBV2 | TGTGCCAGCAGTGAATATAGCAATCAGCCCCAGCATTTT | CASSEYSNQPQHF
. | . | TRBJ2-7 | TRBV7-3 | TGTGCCAGCAGCTTATCGCAGGCCTACGAGCAGTACTTC | CASSLSQAYEQYF
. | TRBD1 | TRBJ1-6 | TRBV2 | TGTGCCAGCGGGGCAGACAGGGGGATTTCACCCCTCCACTTT | CASGADRGISPLHF
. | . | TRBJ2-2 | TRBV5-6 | TGTGCCAGCAGCTTGATCTCTAGAACAAACACCGGGGAGCTGTTTTTT | CASSLISRTNTGELFF
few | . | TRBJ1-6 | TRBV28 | TGTGCCAGCAGTTTATCGGTTTCGGGTTCACCCCTCCACTTT | CASSLSVSGSPLHF
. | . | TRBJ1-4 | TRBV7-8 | TGTGCCAGCAGCTTAGTACCCCGGTCTACGGGGGAAAAACTGTTTTTT | CASSLVPRSTGEKLFF
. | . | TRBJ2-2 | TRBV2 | TGTGCCAGCAGAGGAGGCGGAGTACCCGGGGAGCTGTTTTTT | CASRGGGVPGELFF
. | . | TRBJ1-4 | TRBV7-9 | TGTGCCAGCAGCACCATCGGTTCGGCGGCAACTAATGAAAAACTGTTTTTT | CASSTIGSAATNEKLFF
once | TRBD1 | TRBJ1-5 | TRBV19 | TGTGCCAGTAGTATGGACAGGGACAATCAGCCCCAGCATTTT | CASSMDRDNQPQHF
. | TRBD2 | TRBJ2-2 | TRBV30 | TGTGCCTGGAGGGGGACTAGCGCCGGGGAGCTGTTTTTT | CAWRGTSAGELFF
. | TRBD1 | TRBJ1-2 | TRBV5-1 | TGCGCCAGCAGCTTGGAGGGACAGGGTCTCGGCTACACCTTC | CASSLEGQGLGYTF
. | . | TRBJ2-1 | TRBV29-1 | TGCAGCGGGACGGGGAACTCCTACAATGAGCAGTTCTTC | CSGTGNSYNEQFF
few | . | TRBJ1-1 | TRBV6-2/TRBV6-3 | TGTGCCAGCAGTTACACGCAGGGGAACGCTGAAGCTTTCTTT | CASSYTQGNAEAFF
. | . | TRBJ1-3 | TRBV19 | TGTGCCAGTAGTATGGGCCAGGGAACTGGAAACACCATATATTTT | CASSMGQGTGNTIYF
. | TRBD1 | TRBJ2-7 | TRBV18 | TGTGCCAGCTCAGATACAGGGGGCTACGAGCAGTACTTC | CASSDTGGYEQYF
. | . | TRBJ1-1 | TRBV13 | TGTGCCAGCAGTAATCAGGGCTCACCTGAAGCTTTCTTT | CASSNQGSPEAFF
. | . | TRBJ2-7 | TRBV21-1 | TGTGCCAGCAGCAAAGAGGCGACAATCCGGTTACATGAGCCGTACTTC | CASSKEATIRLHEPYF
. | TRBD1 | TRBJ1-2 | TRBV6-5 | TGTGCCAGCACTACCGACAGGGGTAGTAACTATGGCTACACCTTC | CASTTDRGSNYGYTF
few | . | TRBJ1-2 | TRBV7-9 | TGTGCCAGCAGCTTTAGCAGGGACTATGGCTACACCTTC | CASSFSRDYGYTF
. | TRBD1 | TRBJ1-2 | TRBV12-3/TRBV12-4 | TGTGCCAGCAGTTTAGCAGGGGGCCGGGGCTACACCTTC | CASSLAGGRGYTF
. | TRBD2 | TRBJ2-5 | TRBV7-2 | TGTGCCAGCAGCCCACCTAGCGGGAGAGTAGTAGAGACCCAGTACTTC | CASSPPSGRVVETQYF